Below are 25 T cell receptor beta chains sequenced from a single sample in a study of regulatory T cells in long-lasting Graves disease. Time point defined: persistent/refractory GD, antithyroid drugs over 5 years with positive TRAb. PBMC RNA served as the TCR library source. For TCR beta, libraries came from iRepertoire HTBI primers and Arm-PCR of CDR3 regions. Each CDR3 protein is one row after TCRdb ran MiXCR on the multiplex PCR reads. The sample holds around 400,000 distinct CDR3 sequences, 20% to 25% seen once. The source material was peripheral blood mononuclear cells (PBMCs), sampled when the disease was refractory, from a patient treated with antithyroid drugs. The receptors come from a female donor with Graves disease.

The gene calls are TRBV10-3 and TRBJ1-2; a weak D match, TRBD1 (5 bases). The CDR3 runs 16 residues. Germline assignment: CDR1 ENHRY and CDR2 SYGVKD. V was clipped by 4 bases and J by 8 bases, with 23 bases between them. The CDR3 coding sequence is TGTGCCATCAGTGCGAGACTGGGACGAGGTGTACAGGGCTACACCTTC. This gives the protein CAISARLGRGVQGYTF.

Many counts were recorded for this clonotype. The chain recombines TRBV28 with TRBJ1-1, with D possibly TRBD1 on 5 matching bases. Trimming left V 2 bases short and J 3 bases short, with 10 bases between. CDR1 is MDHEN and CDR2 is SYDVKM in the germline V gene. CDR3 size: 14 residues. CDR3 nucleotides: TGTGCCAGCAGTTTAGGGGGGATGCACACTGAAGCTTTCTTT. This sequence encodes CASSLGGMHTEAFF.

This clonotype was found a few times. The chain has TRBV2 and TRBJ2-7, with D tentatively TRBD2 (6 bases). Germline-derived CDR1 and CDR2 are SNHLY and FYNNEI. V lost 5 bases and J lost 1, with 12 bases in between. This CDR3 region has 14 residues. DNA of the CDR3: TGTGCCAGCAGTACGGAGGGGAAATCCTACGAGCAGTACTTC. It specifies CASSTEGKSYEQYF.

This clonotype was observed at least ten times. The J gene is TRBJ1-5, the V gene TRBV12-3 or TRBV12-4, with D possibly TRBD1 on 5 matching bases. Trimming left V 1 base short and J 5 bases short, with 9 bases between. CDR3 length: 14 residues. The CDR3 loop is CASSLDGGHQPQHF. The CDR3 coding sequence is TGTGCCAGCAGTTTAGACGGGGGACATCAGCCCCAGCATTTT.

This chain uses TRBV15 with TRBJ2-7, with no clear D. The germline V gene encodes CDR1 LNHNV and CDR2 YYDKDF (reference sequence). V dropped 0 bases and J dropped 4 bases, with 7 bases sitting between them. The CDR3 is 13 amino acids. This CDR3 is CATSRDMVYEQYF. The CDR3 DNA follows: TGTGCCACCAGCAGAGATATGGTTTACGAGCAGTACTTC.

The V call is TRBV6-2 or TRBV6-3, the J call TRBJ2-7; D is possibly TRBD1 or TRBD2 (6 bases each). V dropped 4 bases and J dropped 6 bases, with 16 bases sitting between them. This CDR3 region has 14 residues. Germline V gene data show CDR1 as MNHEY and CDR2 as SVGEGT. The DNA of the CDR3 is TGTGCCAGCAGTTTATGGGGGAAGGGGGGCGAGCAGTACTTC. Translation: CASSLWGKGGEQYF.

The chain combines TRBV19 with TRBJ2-2; D gene uncertain. The CDR3 has 13 amino acids. Trimming took 10 bases from V and 7 from J, leaving 16 bases between them. Germline CDR1 LNHDA, CDR2 SQIVND (reference sequence). As DNA, the CDR3 is TGTGCCACCTTAGGGCCCTTTATCGGGGAGCTGTTTTTT. This sequence encodes CATLGPFIGELFF.

Here the CDR3 reads CASSLQGTFGNTIYF. In nucleotides, the CDR3 is TGTGCCAGCAGCTTGCAGGGGACGTTTGGAAACACCATATATTTT. This sequence joins TRBV11-1 and TRBJ1-3, with a possible D match to TRBD1 (6 bases). This CDR3 is 15 amino acids long. Between the trimmed V and J ends, which lost 3 bases and 3 bases, there was a span of 12 bases. Germline V lookup: CDR1 SGHAT, CDR2 FQDESV (reference sequence).

The gene calls are TRBV29-1 and TRBJ2-5, with 7 positions matching TRBD2. V shed 4 bases and J 11 bases; nucleotides not matched to a gene: 13. CDR1 SQVTM and CDR2 ANQGSEA come from the germline V gene. The CDR3 totals 13 residues. CDR3 DNA: TGCAGCGTTGGTCCCAGCGGGGACCCGGGTCAGTACTTC. As protein: CSVGPSGDPGQYF.

Many counts were recorded for this clonotype. The chain employs TRBV6-1 and TRBJ2-2, with TRBD2 matching over 10 bases. Looked up from germline, CDR1 is MNHNS and CDR2 is SASEGT. V was pared by 6 bases and J by 1 base, with 8 bases of the junction left unmatched. The length of the CDR3 is 17 residues. DNA of the CDR3: TGTGCCAGCAGGAACCTAGCGGGAGTGGTGAACACCGGGGAGCTGTTTTTT. This gives the protein CASRNLAGVVNTGELFF.

The table lists this clonotype with many counts. This chain uses TRBV28 with TRBJ2-7; D not certain. With 4 bases removed from V and 1 base from J, the gap between germline ends came to 11 bases. Germline loops: CDR1 MDHEN, CDR2 SYDVKM. The CDR3 runs 14 residues. The CDR3 bases are TGTGCCAGCAGTTCCTTGGACGGATCCTACGAGCAGTACTTC. Encoded protein: CASSSLDGSYEQYF.

The chain has TRBV10-2 and TRBJ2-1, with 9 bases fitting TRBD2. This CDR3 is built from 18 residues. Trimming at V came to 0 bases and at J to 6 bases, leaving 12 bases not matched to a gene. Germline V gives CDR1 WSHSY, CDR2 SAAADI. CDR3: CASSESRLAGRVGNEQFF. The CDR3 nucleotides are TGCGCCAGCAGTGAGTCCAGGCTAGCGGGAAGGGTCGGCAATGAGCAGTTCTTC.

This clonotype has ten or more counts. This chain links TRBV6-1 with TRBJ1-2; 7 bases agree with TRBD1. V lost 6 bases, J lost 2 bases, and 6 bases stayed unmatched. The germline gives CDR1 MNHNS, CDR2 SASEGT. CDR3 length: 14 amino acids. The CDR3: CASRDGTENYGYTF. The CDR3 DNA reads as TGTGCCAGCAGGGACGGGACAGAGAACTATGGCTACACCTTC.

This clonotype was counted ten times or more. The rearrangement uses TRBV20-1 and TRBJ2-1; no reliable D call. The CDR3 runs 12 residues. In germline, CDR1 is DFQATT, CDR2 SNEGSKA (reference sequence). V lost 4 bases and J lost 0, with 4 bases in between. The CDR3 is CSATASYNEQFF. In nucleotides, the CDR3 is TGCAGTGCTACAGCCTCCTACAATGAGCAGTTCTTC.

The gene calls are TRBV6-5 and TRBJ2-1; a weak D match, TRBD2 (5 bases). Trimming left V 0 bases short and J 7 bases short, with 10 bases between. CDR1 is MNHEY and CDR2 is SVGAGI in the germline V gene. The CDR3 extends over 14 amino acids. This CDR3 is CASSYSRTPNEQFF. The CDR3 DNA reads as TGTGCCAGCAGTTACTCGCGGACTCCAAATGAGCAGTTCTTC.

This clonotype was recorded many times. The chain couples TRBV2 to TRBJ1-5, with TRBD1 as a possible D gene (5 bases). Germline V CDR1 and CDR2: SNHLY, FYNNEI. Trimming removed 7 bases from V and 1 base from J, with 11 bases in between. The CDR3 runs 14 residues. The DNA of the CDR3 is TGTGCCAGCAATAGGGACGGCAGCAATCAGCCCCAGCATTTT. Its protein is CASNRDGSNQPQHF.

The sample holds many counts of this clonotype. The V gene is TRBV6-1, the J gene TRBJ2-7; D uncertain. The CDR3 is 12 residues long. Trimming removed 8 bases from V and 0 bases from J, with 8 bases in between. Per the germline V gene, CDR1 is MNHNS and CDR2 is SASEGT. The CDR3 DNA follows: TGTGCCAGCTTGGAGCGCTCCTACGAGCAGTACTTC. Translation: CASLERSYEQYF.

The chain joins TRBV28 to TRBJ1-3; D is unresolved. The germline V and J ends were trimmed by 6 bases and 0 bases, with 18 bases remaining between them. CDR3 size: 17 residues. Germline CDR1 is MDHEN and CDR2 is SYDVKM. In DNA, the CDR3 is TGTGCCAGCAGCGGTCATCCCGGGAGACACTCTGGAAACACCATATATTTT. Protein sequence: CASSGHPGRHSGNTIYF.

This chain connects TRBV6-2 or TRBV6-3 to TRBJ2-7; no firm D call. With 0 bases removed from V and 4 bases from J, the gap between germline ends came to 10 bases. From germline, CDR1 is MNHEY and CDR2 SVGEGT. This CDR3 has 14 amino acids. As DNA, the CDR3 is TGTGCCAGCAGTTACTCGGCACCTGGGTACGAGCAGTACTTC. Translated: CASSYSAPGYEQYF.

This clonotype came up a few times. The chain has TRBV7-2 and TRBJ1-6; TRBD1 matches at 7 bases. Germline V gives CDR1 SGHTA, CDR2 FQGNSA. The ends lost 2 bases at V and 10 bases at J; junction bases unmatched: 11. This CDR3 spans 16 amino acids. The CDR3 protein is CASSLNWQGGNSPLHF. CDR3 DNA sequence: TGTGCCAGCAGCTTAAATTGGCAGGGGGGAAACTCACCCCTCCACTTT.

The chain links TRBV6-5 to TRBJ2-5; the match to TRBD2 covers 7 bases. V shed 4 bases, J shed 2 bases, and the junction held 10 bases outside the gene matches. This CDR3 region has 16 residues. Germline lookup yields CDR1 MNHEY and CDR2 SVGAGI. CDR3 sequence (DNA): TGTGCCAGCAGTTGGATCGTCCCGGGACTACAAGAGACCCAGTACTTC. This translates into CASSWIVPGLQETQYF.

The CDR3 region is CASSPGQGDYGYTF. CDR3 DNA: TGTGCCAGCAGCCCCGGACAGGGGGACTATGGCTACACCTTC. V is TRBV7-9 and J is TRBJ1-2, with 10 bases fitting TRBD1. Germline trimming cut 5 bases from V and 3 bases from J; bases unmatched to any gene: 3. In germline, CDR1 is SEHNR, CDR2 FQNEAQ (reference sequence). The CDR3 loop spans 14 amino acids.

This clonotype was detected ten times or more. CDR3 sequence reads: CASSVGPGYPEAFF. DNA of the CDR3: TGTGCCAGCAGTGTTGGACCTGGATATCCTGAAGCTTTCTTT. The genes are TRBV2 and TRBJ1-1; D not certain. CDR3 length: 14 amino acids. CDR1 is SNHLY, CDR2 FYNNEI, per germline. V was pared by 4 bases and J by 6 bases, with 15 bases between. The full variable domain, with the rest looked up from reference TRBV2 and TRBJ1-1, is EPEVTQTPSHQVTQMGQEVILRCVPISNHLYFYWYRQILGQKVEFLVSFYNNEISEKSEIFDDQFSVERPDGSNFTLKIRSTKLEDSAMYFCASSVGPGYPEAFFGQGTRLTVV.

The chain uses TRBV12-3 or TRBV12-4 and TRBJ2-1; D is undetermined. V was clipped by 3 bases and J by 0 bases, with 12 bases between them. The CDR3 runs to 16 residues. In DNA, the CDR3 is TGTGCCAGCAGTTTCGCAGAGTTTCTCTCCTACAATGAGCAGTTCTTC. The encoded protein is CASSFAEFLSYNEQFF.

This clonotype was counted ten times or more. The rearrangement links TRBV6-5 to TRBJ2-7; D is perhaps TRBD2 (5 bases). CDR3 length: 14 residues. Germline V lookup: CDR1 MNHEY, CDR2 SVGAGI. V lost 2 bases to trimming and J lost 1 base, with 9 bases between them. The CDR3 protein is CASSYPGLSYEQYF. The CDR3 nucleotides are TGTGCCAGCAGTTACCCAGGACTTTCCTACGAGCAGTACTTC.